This entry lists 10 T cell receptor beta chains sequenced from one sample in a study of PD-L1 blockade in urothelial cancer. As for time point: pretreatment peripheral blood. Sequencing used immunoSEQ multiplex PCR; TCRdb keeps in-frame clones, though not all of them. The sample has under 95,000 clones, around 84% seen once. The material was PBMCs, obtained around atezolizumab (anti-PD-L1) treatment. The receptors were gathered from a woman between 65 and 79 years old with urothelial cancer.

This clone was observed a few times. The V gene is TRBV6-6, the J gene TRBJ2-2; a weak D match, TRBD1 (6 bases). V dropped 6 bases and J dropped 1 base, with 9 bases sitting between them. This CDR3 has 14 residues. Germline assignment: CDR1 MNHNY and CDR2 SVGAGI (reference sequence). In DNA, the CDR3 is TGTGCCAGCAGGTCGGGACAGAACACCGGGGAGCTGTTTTTT. Translated, it gives CASRSGQNTGELFF.

The rearrangement links TRBV5-6 to TRBJ2-5; maybe TRBD2 (5 bases). Germline CDR1 is SGHDT and CDR2 is YYEEEE. V lost 0 bases, J lost 1 base, and 7 bases lay in between. The CDR3 runs 14 residues. The CDR3 reads CASSLGGGQETQYF. CDR3 DNA sequence: TGTGCCAGCAGCTTGGGCGGAGGCCAAGAGACCCAGTACTTC. Full variable domain (missing parts from reference TRBV5-6 and TRBJ2-5): DAGVTQSPTHLIKTRGQQVTLRCSPKSGHDTVSWYQQALGQGPQFIFQYYEEEERQRGNFPDRFSGHQFPNYSSELNVNALLLGDSALYLCASSLGGGQETQYFGPGTRLLVL.

J is TRBJ2-1 and V is TRBV6-5; TRBD1 might be the D (6 bases). CDR1 is MNHEY and CDR2 is SVGAGI in the germline V gene. The CDR3 extends over 14 amino acids. Between the trimmed V and J ends, which lost 3 bases and 3 bases, there was a span of 9 bases. CDR3 protein: CASSYVGGYNEQFF. In DNA form, the CDR3 reads TGTGCCAGCAGTTATGTAGGGGGCTACAATGAGCAGTTCTTC.

The V gene is TRBV5-1, the J gene TRBJ2-7; 10 nucleotides match TRBD2. Germline CDR1 and CDR2: SGHRS and YFSETQ. The J segment lost 5 bases and the V segment lost 3 bases, leaving 11 bases of the junction unmatched. The CDR3 covers 16 residues. CDR3 in DNA: TGCGCCAGCAGCTCATTAGCGGGGGGCTCTCCTAACGAGCAGTACTTC. Amino acid sequence: CASSSLAGGSPNEQYF.

Within the sample, this clone is medium-sized. The rearrangement links TRBV30 to TRBJ2-7; TRBD1 is a possible D gene (5 bases). Germline lookup yields CDR1 GTSNPN and CDR2 SVGIG (reference sequence). Trimming cost V 1 base and J 2 bases, with 6 bases left between them. The CDR3 has 12 amino acids. The CDR3 nucleotides read TGTGCCTGGAGTGGACAGCCCTACGAGCAGTACTTC. It specifies CAWSGQPYEQYF. Using reference TRBV30 and TRBJ2-7 for the parts outside the CDR3, the full variable domain is SQTIHQWPATLVQPVGSPLSLECTVEGTSNPNLYWYRQAAGRGLQLLFYSVGIGQISSEVPQNLSASRPQDRQFILSSKKLLLSDSGFYLCAWSGQPYEQYFGPGTRLTVT.

The V gene is TRBV5-4, the J gene TRBJ1-3; 8 nucleotides agree with TRBD1. This CDR3 comprises 14 residues. V shed 6 bases, J shed 3 bases, and the junction held 5 bases outside the gene matches. Per the germline V gene, CDR1 is SGHNT and CDR2 is YYREEE (reference sequence). The CDR3 is CASKIQGGGNTIYF. For the CDR3, the DNA is TGTGCCAGCAAGATACAGGGGGGTGGAAACACCATATATTTT.

This clone is a singleton in its sample. DNA of the CDR3: TGCGCCAGCAGCCAAGCTAGCGGGGGGGGCACAGATACGCAGTATTTT. It translates to CASSQASGGGTDTQYF. The chain links TRBV4-3 to TRBJ2-3; TRBD2 matches 12 bases. Germline V gene data show CDR1 as LGHNA and CDR2 as YSLEER. The CDR3 is 16 amino acids. The trim removed 1 base at V and 1 base at J, leaving 0 bases unmatched.

To note about this clone: An end of the junction differs from the germline gene, which may be a read error. This chain links TRBV7-2 with TRBJ2-1; 15 bases map to TRBD2. This CDR3 spans 15 amino acids. Germline loops: CDR1 SGHTA, CDR2 FQGNSA. The CDR3 DNA reads as TGTGCCAGCCGCTTCGGGACTAGCGGGGGGAATGAGCAGTTCTTC. It specifies CASRFGTSGGNEQFF.

This clone appeared once. This chain links TRBV10-3 with TRBJ1-5, with TRBD1 as a possible D gene (5 bases). Germline CDR1 reads ENHRY; CDR2 reads SYGVKD. Trimming shortened V by 2 bases and J by 4 bases, and 9 bases separated the two germline ends. The CDR3 loop spans 14 amino acids. The CDR3 loop reads CAISEMAGNQPQHF. The CDR3 bases are TGTGCCATCAGTGAGATGGCAGGGAATCAGCCCCAGCATTTT.

J is TRBJ2-5 and V is TRBV6-1; D might be TRBD1 (5 bases). Germline V gives CDR1 MNHNS, CDR2 SASEGT. The CDR3 contains 13 residues. V lost 3 bases, J lost 3 bases, and 8 bases lay in between. For the CDR3, the DNA is TGTGCCAGCAGTGATTGGGGCAAAGAGACCCAGTACTTC. The encoded protein is CASSDWGKETQYF.